The 19 T cell receptor beta chains presented below share a single source sample, sequenced in a study of blood T cell repertoires in COVID-19. Generated by immunoSEQ multiplex PCR, the TCRdb table keeps only in-frame clones and is missing some. The sample holds approximately 400,000 clones, over 80% seen once. Sequencing was carried out using PBMCs or T cells enriched from blood (not recorded which). All receptors come from a woman aged 45-65 years who had recovered from COVID-19.

The CDR3 DNA follows: TGTGCCAGCAGCTCTAGGTCTACTTGGAATGAGCAGTTCTTC. This translates into CASSSRSTWNEQFF. The V and J genes are TRBV7-2 and TRBJ2-1; D gene uncertain. The germline gives CDR1 SGHTA, CDR2 FQGNSA. There are 14 residues in the CDR3. With 4 bases removed from V and 7 bases from J, the gap between germline ends came to 14 bases.

The CDR3: CAISESIAESFSPLHF. The CDR3 DNA reads as TGTGCCATCAGTGAGTCGATTGCCGAGTCGTTTTCACCCCTCCACTTT. The V call is TRBV10-3, the J call TRBJ1-6; D remains ambiguous. The germline V and J ends were trimmed by 0 bases and 9 bases, with 15 bases remaining between them. There are 16 residues in the CDR3. Germline-derived CDR1 and CDR2 are ENHRY and SYGVKD.

In its sample, this clone was seen a few times. The chain joins TRBV19 to TRBJ1-5; 8 bases match TRBD1. This CDR3 comprises 16 residues. Per the germline V gene, CDR1 is LNHDA and CDR2 is SQIVND (reference sequence). The V and J ends lost 4 bases and 4 bases, in that order; junction bases with no gene match: 9. The CDR3 bases are TGTGCCAGTAGTAGGACAGGGATCCTAGTAAATCAGCCCCAGCATTTT. This codes for CASSRTGILVNQPQHF.

The CDR3 spells CASSHLWASTGELFF. In DNA form, the CDR3 reads TGTGCCAGCAGCCACCTTTGGGCGAGCACCGGGGAGCTGTTTTTT. This chain uses TRBV7-9 with TRBJ2-2; D is uncertain. V was trimmed by 5 bases and J by 4 bases, leaving 14 bases between them. The germline CDR1 and CDR2 sequences are SEHNR and FQNEAQ (reference sequence). The CDR3 length is 15 residues. The whole variable domain, remainder taken from reference TRBV7-9 and TRBJ2-2, is DTGVSQNPRHKITKRGQNVTFRCDPISEHNRLYWYRQTLGQGPEFLTYFQNEAQLEKSRLLSDRFSAERPKGSFSTLEIQRTEQGDSAMYLCASSHLWASTGELFFGEGSRLTVL.

This clone occurred a few times. The rearrangement joins TRBV9 to TRBJ1-2; 9 bases are shared with TRBD1. Germline V lookup: CDR1 SGDLS, CDR2 YYNGEE. The V segment lost 0 bases and the J segment 13 bases; nucleotides outside the gene matches: 7. The CDR3 runs to 13 residues. The CDR3 bases are TGTGCCAGCAGCGTAGGAGACAGGGGGTCCTCCACCTTC. This codes for CASSVGDRGSSTF.

The gene calls are TRBV18 and TRBJ2-7; tentatively, D is TRBD2 (5 bases). The length of the CDR3 is 11 residues. The germline V gene has CDR1 KGHSH and CDR2 LQKENI. The V end was cut by 6 bases, the J end by 4 bases, with 7 bases between. In DNA form, the CDR3 reads TGTGCCAGCTCGGGAGATTACGAGCAGTACTTC. Residues: CASSGDYEQYF. Filled out from reference TRBV18 and TRBJ2-7, the complete variable domain reads NAGVMQNPRHLVRRRGQEARLRCSPMKGHSHVYWYRQLPEEGLKFMVYLQKENIIDESGMPKERFSAEFPKEGPSILRIQQVVRGDSAAYFCASSGDYEQYFGPGTRLTVT.

This clone has only one observation. The chain has TRBV18 and TRBJ1-1; D is ambiguous. Germline-derived CDR1 and CDR2 are KGHSH and LQKENI. With 3 bases removed from V and 7 bases from J, the gap between germline ends came to 9 bases. CDR3 length: 12 residues. The CDR3 sequence: CASSPPRDEAFF. Written as DNA, the CDR3 is TGTGCCAGCTCACCCCCGCGGGATGAAGCTTTCTTT. The whole variable domain, filled in from reference TRBV18 and TRBJ1-1, reads NAGVMQNPRHLVRRRGQEARLRCSPMKGHSHVYWYRQLPEEGLKFMVYLQKENIIDESGMPKERFSAEFPKEGPSILRIQQVVRGDSAAYFCASSPPRDEAFFGQGTRLTVV.

This chain links TRBV7-2 with TRBJ1-5; possible D gene TRBD1, 6 bases. Trimming pared 5 bases from V and 2 bases from J, leaving 10 bases between. The CDR3 extends over 14 amino acids. Germline V CDR1 and CDR2: SGHTA, FQGNSA. The CDR3 DNA sequence: TGTGCCAGCAGCATACAGGGAGGCAATCAGCCCCAGCATTTT. Amino acids: CASSIQGGNQPQHF. The complete variable domain, with remaining parts taken from reference TRBV7-2 and TRBJ1-5, reads GAGVSQSPSNKVTEKGKDVELRCDPISGHTALYWYRQSLGQGLEFLIYFQGNSAPDKSGLPSDRFSAERTGGSVSTLTIQRTQQEDSAVYLCASSIQGGNQPQHFGDGTRLSIL.

The chain recombines TRBV16 with TRBJ1-1; no firm D call. The CDR3 totals 14 residues. The V end was cut by 2 bases, the J end by 6 bases, with 13 bases between. Germline V lookup: CDR1 KGHSY, CDR2 FQNENV. DNA of the CDR3: TGTGCCAGCAGCCAAAAGGCGGCCAGCGCTGAAGCTTTCTTT. It codes for CASSQKAASAEAFF.

The V gene is TRBV4-3, the J gene TRBJ1-4, with 7 bases lining up with TRBD1. Germline V gene lookup returns CDR1 LGHNA and CDR2 YSLEER. J lost 5 bases, V lost 5 bases, and 11 bases had no gene match. The CDR3 contains 16 residues. Here the CDR3 DNA reads TGCGCCAGCAGCAAATCTCCGGGACAGAGGAATGAAAAACTGTTTTTT. Translated, it gives CASSKSPGQRNEKLFF.

The genes are TRBV30 and TRBJ1-2; TRBD1 matches at 12 bases. V trimming: 8 bases; J trimming: 8 bases; junction bases outside the gene matches: 9. Germline CDR1 reads GTSNPN; CDR2 reads SVGIG (reference sequence). CDR3 length equals 13 residues. The CDR3 region has the DNA TGTGCCGGGCTCCGAGGGACAGGGGGCGGCTACACCTTC. It codes for CAGLRGTGGGYTF.

The chain uses TRBV11-1 and TRBJ2-3, with 8 bases aligning to TRBD1. V gave up 5 bases and J gave up 6 bases; unmatched junction bases: 10. CDR3 length: 15 amino acids. Germline V gives CDR1 SGHAT, CDR2 FQDESV (reference sequence). The CDR3 coding sequence is TGTGCCAGCAGCCCGCGGACAGGGTCAATCGATACGCAGTATTTT. Amino acids: CASSPRTGSIDTQYF.

The CDR3 region has the DNA TGTGCCCGCAGGGCTGGAAACACCATATATTTT. It yields the protein CARRAGNTIYF. The chain recombines TRBV30 with TRBJ1-3, with a possible D match to TRBD1 (5 bases). V lost 8 bases to trimming and J lost 2 bases, with 7 bases between them. From germline, CDR1 is GTSNPN and CDR2 SVGIG (reference sequence). This CDR3 is 11 amino acids long.

The CDR3 region is CASTMGPPRGLFF. In nucleotides, the CDR3 is TGTGCCAGCACCATGGGGCCCCCACGAGGACTGTTTTTT. This chain uses TRBV12-3 or TRBV12-4 with TRBJ1-4, with D perhaps matching TRBD1 (5 bases). This CDR3 region has 13 residues. V was clipped by 7 bases and J by 13 bases, with 19 bases between them.

This chain joins TRBV27 and TRBJ1-6; D is ambiguous. The length of the CDR3 is 14 residues. Germline V CDR1 and CDR2: MNHEY, SMNVEV (reference sequence). The germline V and J ends were trimmed by 8 bases and 0 bases, with 8 bases remaining between them. CDR3 sequence reads: CASGPSSYNSPLHF. DNA of the CDR3: TGTGCCAGCGGTCCTAGCTCCTATAATTCACCCCTCCACTTT.

The gene calls are TRBV24-1 and TRBJ2-7; D unclear. The germline V gene has CDR1 KGHDR and CDR2 SFDVKD. This CDR3 contains 13 residues. V dropped 9 bases and J dropped 0 bases, with 11 bases sitting between them. CDR3 nucleotide sequence: TGTGCCACCGGAGACTTGAGCTCCTACGAGCAGTACTTC. Its translation: CATGDLSSYEQYF.

The chain is built from TRBV6-1 and TRBJ1-2; D is uncertain. Per the germline V gene, CDR1 is MNHNS and CDR2 is SASEGT. This CDR3 spans 13 amino acids. The V and J ends lost 5 bases and 3 bases respectively, with 10 bases between them. In DNA form, the CDR3 reads TGTGCCAGCAGTTCCCCCACAGACTATGGCTACACCTTC. The encoded protein is CASSSPTDYGYTF.

The V and J genes are TRBV19 and TRBJ2-7, with D perhaps matching TRBD2 (7 bases). Germline V CDR1 and CDR2: LNHDA, SQIVND (reference sequence). The V gene lost 6 bases and the J gene lost 2 bases, with 14 bases spanning the gap. The CDR3 runs to 14 residues. DNA for the CDR3: TGTGCCAGTAGCCTCGGGGGGCTTGCCTACGAGCAGTACTTC. This codes for CASSLGGLAYEQYF.

CDR3 DNA: TGTGCCAGCAGCGGCGACATTGTGAACACTGAAGCTTTCTTT. Its translation: CASSGDIVNTEAFF. J is TRBJ1-1 and V is TRBV9; D not resolved. Germline V gene lookup returns CDR1 SGDLS and CDR2 YYNGEE. This CDR3 has 14 amino acids. V was shortened by 3 bases and J by 0 bases, with 9 bases between the two germline ends. Variable domain in full (rest from reference TRBV9 and TRBJ1-1): DSGVTQTPKHLITATGQRVTLRCSPRSGDLSVYWYQQSLDQGLQFLIQYYNGEERAKGNILERFSAQQFPDLHSELNLSSLELGDSALYFCASSGDIVNTEAFFGQGTRLTVV.